This is a list of T cell receptor beta chains from one sample in a study of T-cell reconstitution after alpha-beta-depleted transplantation in children. TCRdb ran MiXCR on the PCR reads and lists one entry per CDR3 protein. Of 540,000 or so distinct CDR3 sequences in the sample, 20% to 25% were seen once. The sample in question was PBMCs, mostly from graft donor cells, obtained 360 days after TCRalphabeta/CD19-depleted stem cell transplant. Receptors were obtained from a boy less than two years old who had a stem cell transplant for acute myeloid leukemia, so the T cells may come from the graft donor. The CDR3 runs from the conserved cysteine through the conserved F or W. Each record gives: V gene, clone size, CDR3 length, D gene, J gene, CDR3 protein, CDR3 DNA. D genes are given only for firm matches. Clone sizes are given selectively: once, few, many, or a class where the clone is expanded.

v_gene: TRBV12-3/TRBV12-4; abundance: many; len: 15; d_gene: TRBD1; j_gene: TRBJ1-3; CDR3aa: CASSSRDRDGNTIYF; CDR3nt: TGTGCCAGCAGTTCCCGGGACAGGGACGGAAACACCATATATTTT
v_gene: TRBV27; abundance: few; len: 15; d_gene: .; j_gene: TRBJ2-5; CDR3aa: CASNQTPGRQETQYF; CDR3nt: TGTGCCAGCAACCAGACACCGGGCAGGCAAGAGACCCAGTACTTC
v_gene: TRBV12-3/TRBV12-4; abundance: .; len: 15; d_gene: TRBD1; j_gene: TRBJ2-7; CDR3aa: CASSRGTGGFYEQYF; CDR3nt: TGTGCCAGCAGCCGCGGGACAGGGGGTTTCTACGAGCAGTACTTC
v_gene: TRBV7-3; abundance: many; len: 14; d_gene: .; j_gene: TRBJ2-5; CDR3aa: CASSLMKGQGTQYF; CDR3nt: TGTGCCAGCAGCTTAATGAAGGGTCAAGGGACCCAGTACTTC
v_gene: TRBV20-1; abundance: many; len: 16; d_gene: .; j_gene: TRBJ2-3; CDR3aa: CSARDLLRASTDTQYF; CDR3nt: TGCAGTGCTAGAGATCTTTTAAGAGCTAGCACAGATACGCAGTATTTT
v_gene: TRBV29-1; abundance: many; len: 13; d_gene: .; j_gene: TRBJ2-3; CDR3aa: CSVGTRGTDTQYF; CDR3nt: TGCAGCGTTGGTACCAGGGGCACAGATACGCAGTATTTT
v_gene: TRBV5-1; abundance: .; len: 16; d_gene: TRBD1; j_gene: TRBJ1-2; CDR3aa: CASSLAVGTGRPRYTF; CDR3nt: TGCGCCAGCAGCTTGGCCGTTGGGACAGGGCGTCCCCGCTACACCTTC
v_gene: TRBV6-5; abundance: many; len: 12; d_gene: .; j_gene: TRBJ2-5; CDR3aa: CASASPALTQYF; CDR3nt: TGTGCCAGCGCGAGTCCGGCATTGACCCAGTACTTC
v_gene: TRBV20-1; abundance: few; len: 16; d_gene: .; j_gene: TRBJ1-5; CDR3aa: CSAPDDSNDSNQPQHF; CDR3nt: TGCAGTGCTCCGGATGACAGTAACGATAGCAATCAGCCCCAGCATTTT
v_gene: TRBV6-6; abundance: .; len: 13; d_gene: .; j_gene: TRBJ2-3; CDR3aa: CASRNTSTDTQYF; CDR3nt: TGTGCCAGCAGGAATACTAGCACAGATACGCAGTATTTT
v_gene: TRBV4-2; abundance: .; len: 16; d_gene: .; j_gene: TRBJ2-1; CDR3aa: CASSQIADRAYNEQFF; CDR3nt: TGTGCCAGCAGCCAGATTGCGGACAGAGCCTACAATGAGCAGTTCTTC
v_gene: TRBV27; abundance: .; len: 15; d_gene: TRBD1; j_gene: TRBJ2-7; CDR3aa: CASRPTGAFSYEQYF; CDR3nt: TGTGCCAGCAGGCCGACAGGGGCCTTTTCCTACGAGCAGTACTTC
v_gene: TRBV11-2; abundance: .; len: 13; d_gene: .; j_gene: TRBJ2-1; CDR3aa: CASSPRQSLEQFF; CDR3nt: TGTGCCAGCAGCCCTAGACAGTCCCTGGAGCAGTTCTTC
v_gene: TRBV7-8; abundance: few; len: 19; d_gene: TRBD1; j_gene: TRBJ2-7; CDR3aa: CASSLVRRTGRVLGDEQYF; CDR3nt: TGTGCCAGCAGCTTAGTAAGGCGGACAGGGAGAGTATTAGGGGACGAGCAGTACTTC